Listed here are 10 T cell receptor beta chains from one sample, sequenced in a study of beta chain features in type 1 diabetes. The antigens these receptors bind are not known. The authors reverse transcribed all of the isolated RNA, so sequencing captured expressed TCRB transcripts. The table came from immunoSEQ multiplex PCR; TCRdb's copy has only in-frame clones and leaves some out. The top ten hold more than 0.095% of the sample, which has around 650,000 clones, around 12% seen once. Study results and limitations: Within each of all four CD4+ subsets, Type 1 diabetes patients had TCRB CDR3s that were moderately but significantly shorter.

Sequences were obtained from naive CD4+ T cells from blood. Source of these receptors: a man aged 25-45 years with type 1 diabetes.

V usage is TRBV7-2 and J usage is TRBJ1-5; D gene ambiguous. The CDR3 is 15 residues long. CDR1 is SGHTA, CDR2 FQGNSA, per germline. Trimming cost V 1 base and J 3 bases, with 10 bases left between them. The CDR3 region is CASSLVSRNNQPQHF. As DNA, the CDR3 is TGTGCCAGCAGCTTAGTGAGCAGGAACAATCAGCCCCAGCATTTT.

The table lists this clone with a few counts. The gene calls are TRBV30 and TRBJ1-2, with TRBD1 matching 11 bases. Germline V gene data show CDR1 as GTSNPN and CDR2 as SVGIG (reference sequence). The V segment lost 8 bases and the J segment 8 bases; nucleotides outside the gene matches: 7. The CDR3 sequence is 12 residues long. The CDR3 loop is CARTGGAKGYTF. Here the CDR3 DNA reads TGTGCCCGGACAGGGGGCGCGAAAGGCTACACCTTC.

This clone was seen only a few times. The chain has TRBV7-9 and TRBJ1-5; a weak D match, TRBD1 (5 bases). Germline values: CDR1 SEHNR, CDR2 FQNEAQ (reference sequence). CDR3 length: 16 amino acids. V was cut by 5 bases and J by 3 bases, with 17 bases left in between. The CDR3 sequence is CASSLGRGNVNQPQHF. The CDR3 DNA reads as TGTGCCAGCAGCCTGGGACGAGGGAACGTCAATCAGCCCCAGCATTTT.

The chain uses TRBV11-2 and TRBJ2-3; D may be TRBD1 (5 bases). V shed 1 base and J shed 6 bases, with 11 bases lying between them. The germline gives CDR1 SGHAT, CDR2 FQNNGV. The CDR3 runs 14 residues. The CDR3, as DNA: TGTGCCAGCAGCTTAGGTGCAGGGCACGATACGCAGTATTTT. Its translation is CASSLGAGHDTQYF.

The chain carries TRBV29-1 and TRBJ2-1, with TRBD2 matching 12 bases. Germline CDR1 reads SQVTM; CDR2 reads ANQGSEA. The V segment lost 4 bases and the J segment 6 bases; nucleotides outside the gene matches: 7. This CDR3 has 15 amino acids. CDR3 coding DNA: TGCAGCGTTGGAAGGGTGACTAGCGGGGGCAATGAGCAGTTCTTC. Its protein product is CSVGRVTSGGNEQFF.

This clone has more than one count but fewer than ten. This sequence joins TRBV28 and TRBJ1-2; D remains unclear. The CDR3 covers 13 residues. CDR1 is MDHEN and CDR2 is SYDVKM in the germline V gene. Deletions cut 4 bases from V and 1 base from J, with 7 bases between. For the CDR3, the DNA is TGTGCCAGCAGTTCCGGTCTTAACTATGGCTACACCTTC. Protein sequence: CASSSGLNYGYTF.

The V and J genes are TRBV7-6 and TRBJ2-2; 7 nucleotides line up with TRBD1. In germline, CDR1 is SGHVS, CDR2 FNYEAQ. This CDR3 contains 15 residues. V lost 0 bases and J lost 6; bases outside the gene matches: 4. CDR3 residues: CASSLASGQPGELFF. The CDR3 bases are TGTGCCAGCAGCTTAGCGTCGGGACAGCCCGGGGAGCTGTTTTTT.

In DNA form, the CDR3 reads TGTGCCAGCAGTTGGGGACAGGACTATGGCTACACCTTC. Its translation: CASSWGQDYGYTF. V is TRBV6-5 and J is TRBJ1-2; TRBD1 matches at 8 bases. The J segment lost 3 bases and the V segment lost 4 bases, leaving 1 base of the junction unmatched. From germline, CDR1 is MNHEY and CDR2 SVGAGI. The CDR3 totals 13 residues.

This clone turned up a few times. The chain carries TRBV10-3 and TRBJ1-5; D uncertain. Trimming cost V 0 bases and J 1 base, with 7 bases left between them. The length of the CDR3 is 15 residues. Germline values: CDR1 ENHRY, CDR2 SYGVKD. This chain's CDR3 is CAISESGRSNQPQHF. DNA of the CDR3: TGTGCCATCAGTGAGTCCGGGCGGAGCAATCAGCCCCAGCATTTT.

This clone showed up just a few times. Other DNA sequences within the sample encode an identical CDR3. The chain recombines TRBV7-2 with TRBJ1-5; no clear D gene. Germline CDR1 SGHTA, CDR2 FQGNSA. This CDR3 region has 12 residues. Trimming removed 3 bases from V and 5 bases from J, with 5 bases in between. This CDR3 is CASSLDHQPQHF. As DNA, the CDR3 is TGTGCCAGCAGCTTGGATCATCAGCCCCAGCATTTT.